The source of this TCR beta chain is a study of identical twins. TCRdb recomputed calls from the 5' RACE reads with MiXCR, one row per CDR3 protein. The sample contains around 960,000 distinct CDR3 sequences, over 9% of which appear only once. Findings and limits, study-wide: Twins shared out-of-frame alpha sequences with excess low generation probability. For cord blood, abundant beta clonotypes had fewer insertions, unlike memory repertoires, which showed none.

On this clonotype itself: Its antigen is currently unknown.

These data were also reused for a study on yellow fever vaccine responses in identical twins. That study adds: Twins' vaccine T cell responses were reported to seem partly convergent and partly personalized.

This TCR was recovered from a woman younger than 30 in good health. Sequenced: PBMCs.

CDR3: CAISESPGATEAFF. CDR3 in DNA: TGTGCCATCAGTGAGTCGCCGGGGGCCACTGAAGCTTTCTTT. The chain links TRBV10-3 to TRBJ1-1; perhaps TRBD1 as D (6 bases). The CDR3 runs 14 residues. Looked up from germline, CDR1 is ENHRY and CDR2 is SYGVKD. V lost 0 bases and J lost 4, with 9 bases in between.